The present entry profiles one TCR beta chain with its context. The sample is drawn from a study of cytomegalovirus exposure and HLA in healthy donors. This table comes from immunoSEQ multiplex PCR, and its TCRdb copy is limited to in-frame clones, with some not included. This table has about 160,000 clones, roughly 91% appearing once. V trimming: 4 bases; J trimming: 3 bases; junction bases outside the gene matches: 7. Germline-derived CDR1 and CDR2 are SGHRS and YFSETQ. This CDR3 is built from 16 residues. The source of this sequence is a man between 18 and 35 years old in good health and CMV-seropositive. The V call is TRBV5-1, the J call TRBJ2-3; the match to TRBD2 covers 11 bases. The sample was PBMCs. CDR3 loop: CASSQGTSGSTDTQYF. CDR3 nucleotide sequence: TGCGCCAGCAGCCAGGGAACTAGCGGGAGTACAGATACGCAGTATTTT.